This TCR beta chain was observed in a study of T cell repertoires in cytomegalovirus infection. About this clonotype itself: Its target is unknown.

MiXCR, applied by TCRdb to the reads, yields one record per CDR3 protein. The repertoire holds about a million distinct CDR3 sequences, with about a third as singletons. CDR3 size: 14 residues. V was pared by 1 base and J by 1 base, with 7 bases between. Germline V lookup: CDR1 MGHRA, CDR2 YSYEKL. The sequences come from cultured CD8+ T cells from PBMCs, collected from culture after CMV antigen stimulation. This chain links TRBV4-1 with TRBJ2-5; a possible D gene is TRBD2 (5 bases). This receptor was obtained from a human donor in good health (CMV status not recorded). Some clones in this sample may be carry-over from other donors' samples. DNA of the CDR3: TGCGCCAGCAGCCAAGTGAGCGGCCAAGAGACCCAGTACTTC. This translates into CASSQVSGQETQYF.